The 29 T cell receptor beta chains given below trace back to one sample, sequenced in a study of T-cell reconstitution after alpha-beta-depleted transplantation in children. Unique molecular identifiers featured in how the TCRbeta library was prepared. Each CDR3 protein is one row after TCRdb ran MiXCR on the PCR reads. Of 800,000 to 1,000,000 distinct CDR3 sequences in the sample, about 29% were seen once. The sample in question was PBMCs, mostly from graft donor cells, obtained 360 days after TCRalphabeta/CD19-depleted stem cell transplant. The origin of the receptors is a boy under three years old who had a stem cell transplant for SCID, so the T cells may come from the graft donor.

This clonotype has a handful of counts. This rearrangement joins TRBV4-1 to TRBJ1-4; D gene unclear. CDR3 length equals 17 residues. V was trimmed by 0 bases and J by 1 base, leaving 12 bases between them. Germline-derived CDR1 and CDR2 are MGHRA and YSYEKL. Here the CDR3 DNA reads TGCGCCAGCAGCCAAGACGGGAAGGGAAAAACTAATGAAAAACTGTTTTTT. Translating gives CASSQDGKGKTNEKLFF.

Only a few counts were recorded for this clonotype. The chain uses TRBV7-2 and TRBJ2-3; D perhaps matches TRBD2 (7 bases). The CDR3 has 14 amino acids. The V gene's germline CDR1 is SGHTA and CDR2 FQGNSA. The V gene lost 3 bases and the J gene lost 4 bases, with 11 bases spanning the gap. Written as DNA, the CDR3 is TGTGCCAGCAGCTTTCGGGGGGCCTCAGATACGCAGTATTTT. Translated, it gives CASSFRGASDTQYF.

This chain joins TRBV7-6 and TRBJ1-1, with a possible D match to TRBD1 (5 bases). The ends were cut back, 4 bases at V and 6 bases at J, with 21 bases in the middle. The V gene's germline CDR1 is SGHVS and CDR2 FNYEAQ. This CDR3 has 16 residues. The CDR3 here is CASSWDLGPGGSEAFF. DNA for the CDR3: TGTGCCAGCAGCTGGGACCTCGGGCCCGGCGGGTCTGAAGCTTTCTTT.

The sample holds a few counts of this clonotype. The chain uses TRBV5-1 and TRBJ1-1, with 7 bases matching TRBD1. Germline assignment: CDR1 SGHRS and CDR2 YFSETQ. The junction had 5 bases not matched to a gene; V was cut back by 3 bases and J by 6 bases. The CDR3 has 13 residues. The CDR3: CASSWTGAAEAFF. CDR3 nucleotides: TGCGCCAGCAGCTGGACAGGAGCCGCTGAAGCTTTCTTT.

This clonotype was seen a few times. The chain combines TRBV6-2 or TRBV6-3 with TRBJ2-7, with 11 positions matching TRBD2. V trimming: 5 bases; J trimming: 2 bases; junction bases outside the gene matches: 17. The germline V gene encodes CDR1 MNHEY and CDR2 SVGEGT. The CDR3 is 19 amino acids. The CDR3 reads CASSTWALAGGIRTYEQYF. For the CDR3, the DNA is TGTGCCAGCAGTACTTGGGCGCTAGCGGGGGGCATACGGACCTACGAGCAGTACTTC.

The chain is built from TRBV6-1 and TRBJ2-1, with D maybe TRBD1 (6 bases). Trimming pared 10 bases from V and 0 bases from J, leaving 19 bases between. This CDR3 comprises 16 residues. The germline V gene encodes CDR1 MNHNS and CDR2 SASEGT. The CDR3 DNA sequence: TGTGCCACCCGAAGATTACAGGGCAGCTCCTACAATGAGCAGTTCTTC. It codes for CATRRLQGSSYNEQFF.

V gene TRBV14 combines with J gene TRBJ2-1, with 8 bases aligning to TRBD2. The CDR3 contains 17 residues. Germline V CDR1 and CDR2: SGHDN, FVKESK. The V segment lost 0 bases and the J segment 5 bases; nucleotides outside the gene matches: 9. CDR3 sequence reads: CASSQDRRLATHNEQFF. As DNA, the CDR3 is TGTGCCAGCAGCCAAGATCGAAGACTAGCGACCCACAATGAGCAGTTCTTC.

This rearrangement joins TRBV7-9 to TRBJ1-5; 7 bases map to TRBD1. V was pared by 1 base and J by 0 bases, with 6 bases of the junction left unmatched. There are 17 residues in the CDR3. From germline, CDR1 is SEHNR and CDR2 FQNEAQ (reference sequence). The CDR3: CASSLGQGWYSNQPQHF. DNA for the CDR3: TGTGCCAGCAGCTTAGGACAGGGCTGGTATAGCAATCAGCCCCAGCATTTT.

V is TRBV18 and J is TRBJ2-4; D is undetermined. The V and J ends lost 2 bases and 0 bases respectively, with 11 bases between them. Germline CDR1 and CDR2: KGHSH and LQKENI. CDR3 length: 16 residues. The CDR3 DNA reads as TGTGCCAGCTCACCATCGCTGGCTATAGCCAAAAACATTCAGTACTTC. As protein: CASSPSLAIAKNIQYF. Full variable domain (missing parts from reference TRBV18 and TRBJ2-4): NAGVMQNPRHLVRRRGQEARLRCSPMKGHSHVYWYRQLPEEGLKFMVYLQKENIIDESGMPKERFSAEFPKEGPSILRIQQVVRGDSAAYFCASSPSLAIAKNIQYFGAGTRLSVL.

The chain carries TRBV4-3 and TRBJ2-3, with TRBD2 matching 14 bases. Germline CDR1 and CDR2: LGHNA and YSLEER. The CDR3 contains 18 residues. V lost 5 bases and J lost 2; bases outside the gene matches: 9. CDR3 sequence: CASSFRGLAGAPTDTQYF. DNA for the CDR3: TGCGCCAGCAGCTTCCGGGGACTAGCGGGGGCTCCCACAGATACGCAGTATTTT.

The genes are TRBV20-1 and TRBJ2-5; 7 positions match TRBD1. Germline trimming cut 1 base from V and 4 bases from J; bases unmatched to any gene: 12. CDR3 length equals 16 residues. Germline lookup yields CDR1 DFQATT and CDR2 SNEGSKA (reference sequence). Written as DNA, the CDR3 is TGCAGTGCTAGAGGACGAGTCGGGACAGCTCTAGAGACCCAGTACTTC. It encodes CSARGRVGTALETQYF.

The DNA for the CDR3 is TGTGCCAGCAGCTCGACCCTAGGAGGAGACAGGGGGGAAGTCTACGAGCAGTACTTC. Translating gives CASSSTLGGDRGEVYEQYF. The chain carries TRBV11-1 and TRBJ2-7, with TRBD1 identical over 9 bases. Germline CDR1 is SGHAT and CDR2 is FQDESV (reference sequence). The CDR3 sequence is 19 residues long. Trimming removed 4 bases from V and 3 bases from J; junction bases left unmatched: 19.

The chain recombines TRBV20-1 with TRBJ2-7; 11 bases align to TRBD2. V dropped 2 bases and J dropped 13; count of bases not matched to a gene: 10. The CDR3 sequence is 13 residues long. Per the germline V gene, CDR1 is DFQATT and CDR2 is SNEGSKA (reference sequence). CDR3 DNA: TGCAGTGCTAGAAAACAACTAGCGGGGGCACACTACTTC. This translates into CSARKQLAGAHYF.

Comment on this clonotype: This could be a read error, since a much larger clone is one nucleotide away. The chain employs TRBV12-1 and TRBJ2-7. TRBV12-1 is noted as a pseudogene. This CDR3 spans 12 amino acids. In DNA, the CDR3 is TGTGCCAGCAGCCCCATCTCCTACGAGCAGTACTTC. Translating it yields CASSPISYEQYF.

This clonotype turned up a few times. The chain couples TRBV7-9 to TRBJ2-7, with TRBD1 matching over 9 bases. With V trimmed by 2 bases and J by 5 bases, 13 bases remained unmatched. The CDR3 consists of 17 residues. CDR1 is SEHNR and CDR2 is FQNEAQ in the germline V gene (reference sequence). The CDR3 here is CASSLKSGTGSWNEQYF. In DNA, the CDR3 is TGTGCCAGCAGCTTAAAATCCGGGACAGGGAGTTGGAACGAGCAGTACTTC. The whole variable domain, remainder taken from reference TRBV7-9 and TRBJ2-7, is DTGVSQNPRHKITKRGQNVTFRCDPISEHNRLYWYRQTLGQGPEFLTYFQNEAQLEKSRLLSDRFSAERPKGSFSTLEIQRTEQGDSAMYLCASSLKSGTGSWNEQYFGPGTRLTVT.

The V and J genes are TRBV12-3 or TRBV12-4 and TRBJ1-5; TRBD1 matches 9 bases. The trim removed 4 bases at V and 6 bases at J, leaving 16 bases unmatched. This CDR3 has 18 amino acids. This chain's CDR3 is CASSSHHQRGQGFQPQHF. The CDR3 bases are TGTGCCAGCAGTTCCCATCATCAAAGGGGACAGGGTTTTCAGCCCCAGCATTTT.

The V and J genes are TRBV28 and TRBJ2-5; tentative D call: TRBD1 (5 bases). CDR1 and CDR2 from the germline V gene are MDHEN and SYDVKM. Trimming pared 4 bases from V and 3 bases from J, leaving 15 bases between. This CDR3 is built from 15 residues. CDR3 in DNA: TGTGCCAGCAGTTCTGGGGCCACCGCCGAAGAGACCCAGTACTTC. Translating it yields CASSSGATAEETQYF.

The rearrangement uses TRBV12-3 or TRBV12-4 and TRBJ1-2; no reliable D call. This CDR3 has 14 residues. Deletions cut 6 bases from V and 13 bases from J, with 24 bases between. In DNA form, the CDR3 reads TGTGCCAGCAGCTCCGGGAAGACCCTGGCAGGAACCACCTTC. Its protein is CASSSGKTLAGTTF.

This clonotype has just a few counts. V usage is TRBV28 and J usage is TRBJ1-2; no definite D call. V dropped 2 bases and J dropped 1 base, with 8 bases sitting between them. The CDR3 runs 14 residues. Germline V CDR1 and CDR2: MDHEN, SYDVKM. The chain's CDR3 is CASSLASLNYGYTF. The DNA of the CDR3 is TGTGCCAGCAGTTTAGCCAGCCTTAACTATGGCTACACCTTC.

This clonotype has just a few counts. The rearrangement uses TRBV20-1 and TRBJ2-5; TRBD1 matches at 8 bases. Per the germline V gene, CDR1 is DFQATT and CDR2 is SNEGSKA (reference sequence). The CDR3 is 13 amino acids. The V segment lost 5 bases and the J segment 5 bases; nucleotides outside the gene matches: 7. As DNA, the CDR3 is TGCAGTGCTGTTGACAGGGGCGGTGAGACCCAGTACTTC. The encoded protein is CSAVDRGGETQYF.

This clonotype came up a few times. This chain connects TRBV6-6 to TRBJ1-1; no definite D call. The ends were cut back, 8 bases at V and 1 base at J, with 11 bases in the middle. The CDR3 is 13 residues long. Germline lookup yields CDR1 MNHNY and CDR2 SVGAGI (reference sequence). The CDR3 nucleotides read TGTGCCAGCGGGATGTCTCAGAACACTGAAGCTTTCTTT. Translating gives CASGMSQNTEAFF.

There are a few counts of this clonotype. The chain joins TRBV20-1 to TRBJ2-3; D call uncertain. Trimming pared 2 bases from V and 0 bases from J, leaving 6 bases between. The CDR3 runs 13 residues. CDR1 is DFQATT, CDR2 SNEGSKA, per germline (reference sequence). CDR3: CSARTQSTDTQYF. The CDR3, as DNA: TGCAGTGCTAGAACACAGAGCACAGATACGCAGTATTTT.

This clonotype is medium-sized (0.01 to 0.1%) in the sample. This chain connects TRBV29-1 to TRBJ1-2, with a weak D call TRBD1 (5 bases). This CDR3 contains 13 residues. V lost 2 bases and J 3 bases, leaving 10 bases between the germline ends. Per germline, CDR1 SQVTM and CDR2 ANQGSEA. CDR3 amino acids: CSVESRADYGYTF. The CDR3 bases are TGCAGCGTTGAAAGCAGGGCTGACTATGGCTACACCTTC.

This chain links TRBV12-3 or TRBV12-4 with TRBJ2-2; D uncertain. The CDR3 is 15 residues long. With 1 base removed from V and 5 bases from J, the gap between germline ends came to 11 bases. In DNA form, the CDR3 reads TGTGCCAGCAGTTTAGAGGCAGGAATAACCGGGGAGCTGTTTTTT. Residues: CASSLEAGITGELFF.

The chain has TRBV21-1 and TRBJ2-3; the table's D call TRBD1 went unverified against the DNA. TRBV21-1 is termed a pseudogene. There are 15 residues in the CDR3. The CDR3 DNA is TGTGCCAGCAGCAAACGGGGGACATTCACAGATACGCAGTATTTT. This sequence encodes CASSKRGTFTDTQYF.

This sequence joins TRBV6-2 or TRBV6-3 and TRBJ2-1; D gene unclear. Germline V CDR1 and CDR2: MNHEY, SVGEGT. V dropped 8 bases and J dropped 5 bases, with 10 bases sitting between them. The CDR3 contains 12 residues. The CDR3 coding sequence is TGTGCCAGCTCTGAACAGAACAATGAGCAGTTCTTC. This sequence encodes CASSEQNNEQFF.

This clonotype was counted many times. The chain joins TRBV11-1 to TRBJ1-1, with D unresolved. V was shortened by 8 bases and J by 1 base, with 17 bases between the two germline ends. The CDR3 is made up of 15 amino acids. Germline V CDR1 and CDR2: SGHAT, FQDESV (reference sequence). As DNA, the CDR3 is TGTGCCAGCTCCCCCCAGGCCGGGAGGAACACTGAAGCTTTCTTT. This encodes CASSPQAGRNTEAFF.

DNA of the CDR3: TGTGCCAGCAGTTCGACCATTTCGGGTCGGGACGAGCAGTACTTC. It encodes CASSSTISGRDEQYF. The V and J genes are TRBV12-3 or TRBV12-4 and TRBJ2-7; no firm D call. The CDR3 consists of 15 residues. V gave up 4 bases and J gave up 5 bases, with 18 bases separating them.

In its sample, this clonotype was seen a few times. V gene TRBV6-5 combines with J gene TRBJ1-1; a weak D match, TRBD1 (6 bases). CDR3 length: 14 amino acids. Trimming stripped 5 bases from V and 5 bases from J, with 15 bases between. The germline CDR1 and CDR2 sequences are MNHEY and SVGAGI. CDR3 sequence reads: CASSHWGAGTEAFF. DNA for the CDR3: TGTGCCAGCAGTCATTGGGGGGCGGGAACTGAAGCTTTCTTT.